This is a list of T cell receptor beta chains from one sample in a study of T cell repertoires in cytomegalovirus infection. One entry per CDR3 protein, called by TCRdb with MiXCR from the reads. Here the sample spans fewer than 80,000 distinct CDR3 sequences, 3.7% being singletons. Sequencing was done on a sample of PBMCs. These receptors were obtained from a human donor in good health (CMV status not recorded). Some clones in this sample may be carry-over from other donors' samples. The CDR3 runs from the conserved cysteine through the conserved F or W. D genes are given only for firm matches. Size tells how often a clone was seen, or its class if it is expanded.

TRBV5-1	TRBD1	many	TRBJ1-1	CASSMDRGRGTEAFF	TGCGCCAGCAGCATGGACAGGGGGCGCGGGACTGAAGCTTTCTTT
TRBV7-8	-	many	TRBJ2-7	CASSLEIAPSYEQYF	TGTGCCAGCAGCTTAGAGATAGCCCCGTCCTACGAGCAGTACTTC
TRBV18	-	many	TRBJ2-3	CASSPLLDRRRTADTQYF	TGTGCCAGCTCACCACTGCTAGATAGACGGCGAACGGCAGATACGCAGTATTTT
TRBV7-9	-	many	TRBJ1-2	CASSLEGTYGYTF	TGTGCCAGCAGCTTAGAGGGGACCTATGGCTACACCTTC
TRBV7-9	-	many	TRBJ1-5	CASSEGGNQPQHF	TGTGCCAGCAGCGAGGGGGGCAATCAGCCCCAGCATTTT
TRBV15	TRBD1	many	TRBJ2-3	CATSREGTARQDTQYF	TGTGCCACCAGCAGAGAAGGGACAGCCCGACAAGATACGCAGTATTTT
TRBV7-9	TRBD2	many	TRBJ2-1	CASSIQTSGGSYNEQFF	TGTGCCAGCAGCATCCAGACTAGCGGGGGGTCATACAATGAGCAGTTCTTC
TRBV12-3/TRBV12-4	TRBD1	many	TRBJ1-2	CASSSQPTGDGYTF	TGTGCCAGCAGTTCGCAGCCGACAGGGGACGGCTACACCTTC
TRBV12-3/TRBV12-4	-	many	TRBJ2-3	CASTRGTRTDTQYF	TGTGCCAGCACTCGAGGAACCCGCACAGATACGCAGTATTTT
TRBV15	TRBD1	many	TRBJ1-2	CATSPDRGFGYTF	TGTGCCACCAGCCCGGACAGGGGTTTTGGCTACACCTTC
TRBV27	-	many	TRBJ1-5	CASSYRVGQPQHF	TGTGCCAGCAGCTACAGGGTAGGGCAGCCCCAGCATTTT
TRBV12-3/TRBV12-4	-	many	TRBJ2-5	CASSQGPPGPETQYF	TGTGCCAGCAGTCAGGGACCTCCTGGCCCAGAGACCCAGTACTTC
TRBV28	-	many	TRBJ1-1	CASSLSVQNTEAFF	TGTGCCAGCAGTTTGTCCGTACAGAACACTGAAGCTTTCTTT
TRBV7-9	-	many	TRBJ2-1	CASSWGGSDNEQFF	TGTGCCAGCAGCTGGGGCGGGTCAGACAATGAGCAGTTCTTC
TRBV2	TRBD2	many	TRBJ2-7	CASSEALGLAGSYEQYF	TGTGCCAGCAGTGAAGCGCTAGGACTAGCGGGGTCCTACGAGCAGTACTTC
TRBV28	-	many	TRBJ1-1	CASRLMNTEAFF	TGTGCCAGCAGGCTCATGAACACTGAAGCTTTCTTT
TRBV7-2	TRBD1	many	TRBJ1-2	CASSSTGFSANGYTF	TGTGCCAGCAGCTCGACAGGGTTCTCCGCGAATGGCTACACCTTC
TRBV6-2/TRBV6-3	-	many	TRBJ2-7	CASSYLYEYEQYF	TGTGCCAGCAGTTACCTCTACGAATACGAGCAGTACTTC
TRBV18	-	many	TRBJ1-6	CASSPLPRDSPLHF	TGTGCCAGCTCACCACTACCGAGGGATTCACCCCTCCACTTT
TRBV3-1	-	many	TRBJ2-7	CASSTRPLHEQYF	TGTGCCAGCAGCACTCGACCTTTGCACGAGCAGTACTTC
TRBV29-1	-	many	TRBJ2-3	CSFAHTDTQYF	TGCAGCTTTGCCCACACAGATACGCAGTATTTT
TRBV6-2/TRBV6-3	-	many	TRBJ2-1	CASSPNFFGRARLIEQFF	TGTGCCAGCAGTCCCAACTTTTTTGGGCGGGCCCGCCTCATTGAGCAGTTCTTC
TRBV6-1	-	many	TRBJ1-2	CASSEAVRAPYYTF	TGTGCCAGCAGTGAAGCGGTCAGGGCCCCCTACTACACCTTC
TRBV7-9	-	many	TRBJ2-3	CASSLAHAGGTDTQYF	TGTGCCAGCAGCTTAGCTCATGCAGGGGGGACAGATACGCAGTATTTT
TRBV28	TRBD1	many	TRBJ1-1	CASTPGQGTYMNTEAFF	TGTGCCAGCACCCCGGGACAGGGAACCTACATGAACACTGAAGCTTTCTTT
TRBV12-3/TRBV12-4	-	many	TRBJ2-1	CASSPRHEQFF	TGTGCCAGCAGCCCCCGGCATGAGCAGTTCTTC
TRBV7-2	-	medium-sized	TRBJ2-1	CASSLLVGAVNEQFF	TGTGCCAGCAGCTTACTGGTGGGGGCCGTAAATGAGCAGTTCTTC
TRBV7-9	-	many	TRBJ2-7	CASSLGGNYEQYF	TGTGCCAGCAGCTTAGGGGGGAACTACGAGCAGTACTTC
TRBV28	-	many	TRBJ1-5	CASSLWVLDGNQPQHF	TGTGCCAGCAGTTTATGGGTCCTCGACGGGAATCAGCCCCAGCATTTT
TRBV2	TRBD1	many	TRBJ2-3	CASPGQGRADTQYF	TGTGCCAGCCCGGGACAGGGGAGGGCAGATACGCAGTATTTT
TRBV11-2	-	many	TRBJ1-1	CASTLKGRGTEAFF	TGTGCCAGCACCCTAAAAGGCCGGGGAACTGAAGCTTTCTTT
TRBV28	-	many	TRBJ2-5	CASSYDRLPFF	TGTGCCAGCAGTTACGACAGGTTACCTTTCTTC
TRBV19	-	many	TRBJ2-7	CASSTDVSSQQYF	TGTGCCAGTAGTACCGACGTCTCCTCCCAGCAGTACTTC
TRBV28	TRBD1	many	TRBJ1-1	CASSSGQGAEAFF	TGTGCCAGCAGTTCGGGACAGGGGGCCGAAGCTTTCTTT
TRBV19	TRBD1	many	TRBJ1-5	CASSIDRDRRHQPQHF	TGTGCCAGTAGTATAGATCGGGACAGGAGACATCAGCCCCAGCATTTT
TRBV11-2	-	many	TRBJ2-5	CASSSLRRGAQETQYF	TGTGCCAGCAGCTCACTACGACGGGGGGCCCAAGAGACCCAGTACTTC
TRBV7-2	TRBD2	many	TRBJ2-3	CASSSTRGLVAGGIGTDTQYF	TGTGCCAGCAGCTCGACCCGGGGCTTGGTAGCGGGGGGTATCGGCACAGATACGCAGTATTTT
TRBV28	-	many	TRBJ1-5	CASRGYSNQPQHF	TGTGCCAGCAGGGGGTATAGCAATCAGCCCCAGCATTTT
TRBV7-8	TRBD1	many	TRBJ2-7	CASSLRGRRDRGLVLFYEQYF	TGTGCCAGCAGCTTAAGGGGACGCCGGGACAGGGGGCTCGTTCTATTCTACGAGCAGTACTTC
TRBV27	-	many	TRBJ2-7	CASSPGYEQYF	TGTGCCAGCAGTCCAGGGTACGAGCAGTACTTC
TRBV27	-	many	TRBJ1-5	CASSIRVGEQPQHF	TGTGCCAGCAGTATCAGGGTTGGGGAGCAGCCCCAGCATTTT